This record looks at one T cell receptor beta chain sequence and its context. Its antigen is unidentified. V dropped 2 bases and J dropped 0 bases, with 9 bases sitting between them. Germline CDR1 SGHRS, CDR2 YFSETQ. The CDR3 runs 14 residues. Clones were sequenced by immunoSEQ multiplex PCR, and TCRdb holds only the in-frame ones, with some missing. The table shows around 56,000 clones, with approximately 80% occurring only once. This sample was taken from a study of a mutant IDH1 vaccine in newly diagnosed glioma. Across the whole study: Vaccination began 4-6 weeks post radiotherapy alone, or with temozolomide cycles.

Time point denoted: week 5, during vaccination. It was 300 ug of mutant IDH1 20-mer peptide that made up each vaccine dose, given with topical imiquimod. There were new WHO grade 3 or 4 astrocytomas in the donors, and these were IDH1-mutant and ATRX-lost. Specimen: PBMCs, collected from a glioma patient whose treatment included an IDH1 peptide vaccine. The chain uses TRBV5-1 and TRBJ2-7, with D unresolved. The receptor was derived from a woman aged 18 to 35 with glioma. Some clones in this sample may be carry-over from other donors' samples. The CDR3 loop reads CASSFSTYSYEQYF. In DNA, the CDR3 is TGCGCCAGCAGCTTTAGCACATACTCCTACGAGCAGTACTTC.